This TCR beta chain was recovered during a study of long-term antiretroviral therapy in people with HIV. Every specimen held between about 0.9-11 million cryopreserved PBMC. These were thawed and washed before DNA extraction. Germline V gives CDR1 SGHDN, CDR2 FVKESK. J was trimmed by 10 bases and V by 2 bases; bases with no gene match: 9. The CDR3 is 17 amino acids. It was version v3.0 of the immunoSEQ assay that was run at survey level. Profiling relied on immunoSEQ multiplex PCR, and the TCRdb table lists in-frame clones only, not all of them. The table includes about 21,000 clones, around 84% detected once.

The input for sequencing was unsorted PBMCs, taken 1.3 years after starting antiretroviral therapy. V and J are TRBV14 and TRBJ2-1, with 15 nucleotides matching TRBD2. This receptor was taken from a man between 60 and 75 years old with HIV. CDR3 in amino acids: CASSQRRTSGGAQEQFF. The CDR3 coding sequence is TGTGCCAGCAGCCAACGACGGACTAGCGGGGGGGCGCAGGAGCAGTTCTTC.